The 23 T cell receptor beta chains in this list originate from one sample, sequenced in a study of cytomegalovirus exposure and HLA in healthy donors. Primers included in the PCR were 60 Vbeta and 13 Jbeta primers. The data were produced by immunoSEQ multiplex PCR, yet TCRdb's version contains in-frame clones alone and is incomplete. The repertoire shows roughly 100,000 clones; the top ten hold about 0.59%. Sequences were obtained from PBMCs. Receptor source: a man aged 45 to 65 in good health and CMV-seronegative.

This chain links TRBV5-1 with TRBJ2-5; D is possibly TRBD1 (6 bases). The germline CDR1 and CDR2 sequences are SGHRS and YFSETQ. Trimming shortened V by 5 bases and J by 1 base, and 9 bases separated the two germline ends. CDR3 length equals 13 residues. Here the CDR3 reads CASRQGSQETQYF. CDR3 DNA: TGCGCCAGCAGACAGGGATCCCAAGAGACCCAGTACTTC.

The rearrangement joins TRBV15 to TRBJ2-1, with 7 positions matching TRBD1. Losses at the gene ends were 5 bases for V and 8 bases for J; bases not matched to a gene: 0. Per germline, CDR1 LNHNV and CDR2 YYDKDF (reference sequence). The length of the CDR3 is 11 residues. CDR3 bases: TGTGCCACCAGCCAGGGGGATGAGCAGTTCTTC. Translated, it gives CATSQGDEQFF.

This chain links TRBV5-8 with TRBJ1-2; D is unclear. The ends were cut back, 5 bases at V and 2 bases at J, with 10 bases in the middle. CDR1 SGHTS and CDR2 YDEGEE come from the germline V gene. The CDR3 sequence is 13 residues long. CDR3 region: CASRDYNNYGYTF. The CDR3 DNA is TGTGCCAGCAGAGACTACAACAACTATGGCTACACCTTC.

V is TRBV29-1 and J is TRBJ1-1; 8 bases align to TRBD1. This CDR3 has 13 residues. V dropped 7 bases and J dropped 5; count of bases not matched to a gene: 9. CDR1 is SQVTM, CDR2 ANQGSEA, per germline. CDR3 residues: CSASPDRGTEAFF. Here the CDR3 DNA reads TGCAGCGCATCCCCAGACAGGGGAACTGAAGCTTTCTTT.

V usage is TRBV4-1 and J usage is TRBJ2-1; tentatively, D is TRBD2 (5 bases). Germline V gene lookup returns CDR1 MGHRA and CDR2 YSYEKL. The CDR3 length is 17 residues. V was cut by 1 base and J by 5 bases, with 18 bases left in between. The CDR3 DNA reads TGCGCCAGCAGCCAAGCTACTCTATCGGACTCGGACAATGAGCAGTTCTTC. Translation gives CASSQATLSDSDNEQFF.

The V gene is TRBV18, the J gene TRBJ1-1; TRBD1 is a possible D gene (5 bases). CDR1 and CDR2 from the germline V gene are KGHSH and LQKENI. CDR3 length: 13 amino acids. The V gene lost 6 bases and the J gene lost 3 bases, with 11 bases spanning the gap. DNA of the CDR3: TGTGCCAGCTCGGTCCGGGGGGACACTGAAGCTTTCTTT. It codes for CASSVRGDTEAFF.

The V and J genes are TRBV7-2 and TRBJ1-5; D gene uncertain. Trimming left V 5 bases short and J 0 bases short, with 5 bases between. The CDR3 sequence is 13 residues long. Germline V lookup: CDR1 SGHTA, CDR2 FQGNSA. The CDR3 loop reads CASSTSSNQPQHF. The CDR3 DNA reads as TGTGCCAGCAGCACAAGTAGCAATCAGCCCCAGCATTTT.

As concerns this clone: Its ends do not fully match the called genes, so a read error is possible. The chain recombines TRBV18 with TRBJ2-1; 9 bases line up with TRBD2. CDR1 KGHSH and CDR2 LQKENI come from the germline V gene. The CDR3 has 18 amino acids. CDR3 nucleotide sequence: TGTGCCAGCTCACTCTACCTCCAGACTAGCGGCTCCGACAATGAGCAGTTCTTC. This sequence encodes CASSLYLQTSGSDNEQFF.

The chain links TRBV6-1 to TRBJ2-3; a weak D match, TRBD1 (5 bases). V was shortened by 4 bases and J by 5 bases, with 16 bases between the two germline ends. The CDR3 runs 15 residues. Germline V CDR1 and CDR2: MNHNS, SASEGT. The CDR3, as DNA: TGTGCCAGCAGTGTCGTAGGCAGGGTTGGAGATACGCAGTATTTT. This gives the protein CASSVVGRVGDTQYF.

The chain links TRBV7-2 to TRBJ1-1; D is unclear. The germline V gene encodes CDR1 SGHTA and CDR2 FQGNSA. Trimming cost V 2 bases and J 8 bases, with 12 bases left between them. The CDR3 runs to 13 residues. The CDR3 spells CASSLLQTGEAFF. The CDR3 coding sequence is TGTGCCAGCAGCTTATTACAGACCGGCGAAGCTTTCTTT.

The chain recombines TRBV5-4 with TRBJ1-3; D gene unclear. Trimming cost V 3 bases and J 4 bases, with 5 bases left between them. Germline CDR1 and CDR2: SGHNT and YYREEE (reference sequence). This CDR3 region has 12 residues. The CDR3 region has the DNA TGTGCCAGCAGCTCCCAAGGAAACACCATATATTTT. It is translated as CASSSQGNTIYF. The full variable domain, in which reference TRBV5-4 and TRBJ1-3 provide the parts outside the CDR3, is ETGVTQSPTHLIKTRGQQVTLRCSSQSGHNTVSWYQQALGQGPQFIFQYYREEENGRGNFPPRFSGLQFPNYSSELNVNALELDDSALYLCASSSQGNTIYFGEGSWLTVV.

V and J are TRBV6-6 and TRBJ2-7; a weak D match, TRBD2 (6 bases). The CDR3 runs to 14 residues. Trimming stripped 7 bases from V and 2 bases from J, with 15 bases between. The germline CDR1 and CDR2 sequences are MNHNY and SVGAGI (reference sequence). The CDR3 loop is CASTPSGYAYEQYF. The CDR3 DNA reads as TGTGCCAGCACCCCCAGCGGGTACGCCTACGAGCAGTACTTC.

V usage is TRBV7-8 and J usage is TRBJ1-4; D is undetermined. Per germline, CDR1 SGHVS and CDR2 FQNEAQ. This CDR3 comprises 13 residues. Trimming shortened V by 5 bases and J by 8 bases, and 12 bases separated the two germline ends. Here the CDR3 DNA reads TGTGCCAGCAGCCAAGCCTCTCGGGAAAAACTGTTTTTT. As protein: CASSQASREKLFF.

V and J are TRBV18 and TRBJ1-1, with D possibly TRBD1 on 6 matching bases. V lost 3 bases and J 0 bases, leaving 11 bases between the germline ends. Germline CDR1 and CDR2: KGHSH and LQKENI. The CDR3 has 15 residues. The CDR3 sequence: CASSPGGAMNTEAFF. In DNA, the CDR3 is TGTGCCAGCTCACCTGGGGGGGCAATGAACACTGAAGCTTTCTTT.

This sequence joins TRBV6-6 and TRBJ1-5; tentatively, D is TRBD1 (5 bases). Germline values: CDR1 MNHNY, CDR2 SVGAGI (reference sequence). V lost 7 bases, J lost 7 bases, and 17 bases lay in between. The CDR3 is 14 residues long. CDR3 nucleotide sequence: TGTGCCAGCAACCGAGCAGGGAAAGGACAGCCCCAGCATTTT. Translation gives CASNRAGKGQPQHF.

Worth noting for this clone: The junction does not match germline at one end; this may be a read error. The sample holds other DNA sequences that translate to the same CDR3. The rearrangement joins TRBV5-1 to TRBJ1-5; 8 bases match TRBD1. CDR1 is SGHRS and CDR2 is YFSETQ in the germline V gene. This CDR3 spans 15 amino acids. The CDR3: CASSLGGQANQPQHF. The DNA of the CDR3 is TGCGCCAGCAGTTTGGGGGGACAGGCCAATCAGCCCCAGCATTTT. The entire variable domain, with the rest obtained from reference TRBV5-1 and TRBJ1-5, is as follows: KAGVTQTPRYLIKTRGQQVTLSCSPISGHRSVSWYQQTPGQGLQFLFEYFSETQRNKGNFPGRFSGRQFSNSRSEMNVSTLELGDSALYLCASSLGGQANQPQHFGDGTRLSIL.

The V call is TRBV6-1, the J call TRBJ2-7; TRBD1 is a possible D gene (5 bases). The CDR3 has 16 amino acids. Trimming removed 3 bases from V and 2 bases from J, with 17 bases in between. The germline V gene has CDR1 MNHNS and CDR2 SASEGT. CDR3 in amino acids: CASSDRQLIVTYEQYF. The DNA of the CDR3 is TGTGCCAGCAGTGACCGACAGTTAATCGTAACCTACGAGCAGTACTTC.

The chain couples TRBV14 to TRBJ1-4; maybe TRBD1 (5 bases). Trimming left V 4 bases short and J 3 bases short, with 12 bases between. The CDR3 runs 15 residues. Germline V gene data show CDR1 as SGHDN and CDR2 as FVKESK. The DNA of the CDR3 is TGTGCCAGCAGCCCGCTGGGGCAAGCTAATGAAAAACTGTTTTTT. This codes for CASSPLGQANEKLFF.

This chain joins TRBV4-2 and TRBJ1-2, with D hard to call. Germline CDR1 reads LGHNA; CDR2 reads YNFKEQ. V lost 0 bases and J lost 2, with 7 bases in between. The CDR3 extends over 14 amino acids. CDR3 coding DNA: TGTGCCAGCAGCCAAGATAAACAGAACTATGGCTACACCTTC. Protein: CASSQDKQNYGYTF.

The chain links TRBV6-6 to TRBJ2-4; 7 nucleotides match TRBD1. This CDR3 spans 16 amino acids. V lost 7 bases, J lost 0 bases, and 9 bases stayed unmatched. CDR1 is MNHNY and CDR2 is SVGAGI in the germline V gene (reference sequence). The CDR3 coding sequence is TGTGCCAGCACCCAAGTTCAGGGGGTAGCCAAAAACATTCAGTACTTC. Protein: CASTQVQGVAKNIQYF.

The rearrangement joins TRBV15 to TRBJ1-4; TRBD1 agrees at 9 bases. Germline trimming cut 2 bases from V and 8 bases from J; bases unmatched to any gene: 6. Germline V gene data show CDR1 as LNHNV and CDR2 as YYDKDF (reference sequence). There are 15 residues in the CDR3. Here the CDR3 reads CATSRYPGQGEKLFF. The CDR3 nucleotides read TGTGCCACCAGCAGATATCCTGGACAGGGGGAAAAACTGTTTTTT.

This sequence joins TRBV11-3 and TRBJ1-2, with 7 bases that match TRBD1. The V segment lost 5 bases and the J segment 4 bases; nucleotides outside the gene matches: 13. The CDR3 spans 16 residues. Per germline, CDR1 SGHNT and CDR2 YENEEA. The CDR3 is CASSPRGGGAGYGYTF. In nucleotides, the CDR3 is TGTGCCAGCAGCCCGCGAGGAGGGGGCGCGGGCTATGGCTACACCTTC.

The rearrangement links TRBV5-6 to TRBJ1-2; TRBD1 matches 7 bases. The CDR3 has 13 amino acids. Looked up from germline, CDR1 is SGHDT and CDR2 is YYEEEE. V lost 4 bases, J lost 5 bases, and 5 bases stayed unmatched. CDR3: CASSPGTAYGYTF. The CDR3 bases are TGTGCCAGCAGCCCCGGGACAGCTTATGGCTACACCTTC.